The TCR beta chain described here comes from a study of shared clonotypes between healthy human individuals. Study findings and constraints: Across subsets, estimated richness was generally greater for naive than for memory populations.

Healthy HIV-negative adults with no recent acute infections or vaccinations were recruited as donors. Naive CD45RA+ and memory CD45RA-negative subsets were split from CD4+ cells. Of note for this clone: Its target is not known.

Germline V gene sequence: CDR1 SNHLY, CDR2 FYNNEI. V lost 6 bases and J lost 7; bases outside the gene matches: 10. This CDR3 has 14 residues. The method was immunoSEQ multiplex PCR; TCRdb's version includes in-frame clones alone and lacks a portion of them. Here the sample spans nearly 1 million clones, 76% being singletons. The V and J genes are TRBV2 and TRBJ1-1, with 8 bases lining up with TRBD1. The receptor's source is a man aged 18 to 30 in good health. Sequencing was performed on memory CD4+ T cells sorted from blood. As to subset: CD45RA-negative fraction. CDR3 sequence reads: CASSHGQGGGEAFF. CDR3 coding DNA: TGTGCCAGCAGCCACGGACAGGGAGGAGGTGAAGCTTTCTTT.